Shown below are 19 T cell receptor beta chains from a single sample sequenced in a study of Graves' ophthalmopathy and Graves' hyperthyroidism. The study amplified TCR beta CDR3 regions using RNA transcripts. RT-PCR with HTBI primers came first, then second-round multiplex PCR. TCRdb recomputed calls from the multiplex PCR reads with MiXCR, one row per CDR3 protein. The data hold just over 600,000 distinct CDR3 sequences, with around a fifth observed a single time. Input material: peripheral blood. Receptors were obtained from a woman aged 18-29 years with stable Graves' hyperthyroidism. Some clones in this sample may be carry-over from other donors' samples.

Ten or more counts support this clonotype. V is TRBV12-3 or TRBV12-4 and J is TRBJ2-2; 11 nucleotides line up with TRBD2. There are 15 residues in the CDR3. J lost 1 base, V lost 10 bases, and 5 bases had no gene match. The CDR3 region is CATYSGRVNTGELFF. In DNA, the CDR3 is TGTGCCACTTATAGCGGGAGGGTGAACACCGGGGAGCTGTTTTTT.

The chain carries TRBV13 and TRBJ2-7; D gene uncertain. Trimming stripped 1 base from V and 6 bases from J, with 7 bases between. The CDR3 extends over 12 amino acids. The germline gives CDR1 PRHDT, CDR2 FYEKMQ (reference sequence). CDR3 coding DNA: TGTGCCAGCAGCTTAGCCCTTACCGAGCAGTACTTC. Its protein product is CASSLALTEQYF. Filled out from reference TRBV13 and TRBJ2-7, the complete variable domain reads AAGVIQSPRHLIKEKRETATLKCYPIPRHDTVYWYQQGPGQDPQFLISFYEKMQSDKGSIPDRFSAQQFSDYHSELNMSSLELGDSALYFCASSLALTEQYFGPGTRLTVT.

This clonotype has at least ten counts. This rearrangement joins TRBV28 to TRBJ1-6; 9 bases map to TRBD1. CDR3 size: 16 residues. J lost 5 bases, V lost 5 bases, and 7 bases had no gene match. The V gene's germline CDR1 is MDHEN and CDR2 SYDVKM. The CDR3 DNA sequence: TGTGCCAGCAGTCATGACAGGGGGGTCCATAATTCACCCCTCCACTTT. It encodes CASSHDRGVHNSPLHF.

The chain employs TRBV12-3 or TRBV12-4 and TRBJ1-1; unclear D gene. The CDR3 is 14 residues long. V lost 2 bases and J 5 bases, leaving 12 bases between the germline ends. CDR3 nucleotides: TGTGCCAGCAGTTTAACCAGCGTAGGTACTGAAGCTTTCTTT. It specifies CASSLTSVGTEAFF.

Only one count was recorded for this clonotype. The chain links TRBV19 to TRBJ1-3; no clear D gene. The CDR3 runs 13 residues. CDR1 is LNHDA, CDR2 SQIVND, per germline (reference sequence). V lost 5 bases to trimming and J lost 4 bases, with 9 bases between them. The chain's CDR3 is CASSVDGGNTIYF. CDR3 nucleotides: TGTGCCAGTAGTGTGGACGGAGGAAACACCATATATTTT.

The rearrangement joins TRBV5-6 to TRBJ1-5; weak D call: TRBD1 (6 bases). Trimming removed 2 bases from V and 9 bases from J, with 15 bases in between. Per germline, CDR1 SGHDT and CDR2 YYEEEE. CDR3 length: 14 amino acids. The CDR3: CASSFGQGITPQHF. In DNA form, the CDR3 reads TGTGCCAGCAGCTTTGGGCAGGGGATCACGCCCCAGCATTTT.

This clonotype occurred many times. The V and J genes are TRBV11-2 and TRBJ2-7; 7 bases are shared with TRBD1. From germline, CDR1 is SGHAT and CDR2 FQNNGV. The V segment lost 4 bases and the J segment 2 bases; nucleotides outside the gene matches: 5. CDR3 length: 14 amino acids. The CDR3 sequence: CASSYDRAPYEQYF. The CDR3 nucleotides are TGTGCCAGCAGCTACGACAGGGCCCCCTACGAGCAGTACTTC. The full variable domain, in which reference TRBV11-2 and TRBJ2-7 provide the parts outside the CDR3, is EAGVAQSPRYKIIEKRQSVAFWCNPISGHATLYWYQQILGQGPKLLIQFQNNGVVDDSQLPKDRFSAERLKGVDSTLKIQPAKLEDSAVYLCASSYDRAPYEQYFGPGTRLTVT.

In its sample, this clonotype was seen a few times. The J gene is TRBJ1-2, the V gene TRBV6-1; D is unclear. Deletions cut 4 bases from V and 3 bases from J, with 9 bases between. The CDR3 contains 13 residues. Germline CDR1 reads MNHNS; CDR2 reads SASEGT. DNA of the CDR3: TGTGCCAGCAGTGGGTGGGATTACTATGGCTACACCTTC. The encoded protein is CASSGWDYYGYTF.

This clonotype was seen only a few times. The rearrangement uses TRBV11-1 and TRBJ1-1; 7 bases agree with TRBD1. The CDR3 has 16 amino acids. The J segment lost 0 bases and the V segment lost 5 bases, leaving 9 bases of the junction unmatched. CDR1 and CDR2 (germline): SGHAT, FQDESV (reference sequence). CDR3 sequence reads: CASSEPGQLMNTEAFF. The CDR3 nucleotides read TGTGCCAGCAGCGAACCGGGACAGCTAATGAACACTGAAGCTTTCTTT.

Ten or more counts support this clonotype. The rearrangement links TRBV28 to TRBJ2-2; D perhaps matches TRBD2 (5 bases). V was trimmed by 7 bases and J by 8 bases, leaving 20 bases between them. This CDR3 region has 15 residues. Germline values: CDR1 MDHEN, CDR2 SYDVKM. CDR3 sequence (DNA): TGTGCCAGCAAGGACTCCCTACTAATATCGGGGGAGCTGTTTTTT. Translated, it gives CASKDSLLISGELFF.

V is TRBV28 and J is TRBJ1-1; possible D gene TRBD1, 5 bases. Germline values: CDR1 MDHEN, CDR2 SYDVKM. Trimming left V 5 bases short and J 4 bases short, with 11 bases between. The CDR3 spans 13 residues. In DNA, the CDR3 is TGTGCCAGCAGTGGCAGGGAGGGCACTGAAGCTTTCTTT. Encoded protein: CASSGREGTEAFF.

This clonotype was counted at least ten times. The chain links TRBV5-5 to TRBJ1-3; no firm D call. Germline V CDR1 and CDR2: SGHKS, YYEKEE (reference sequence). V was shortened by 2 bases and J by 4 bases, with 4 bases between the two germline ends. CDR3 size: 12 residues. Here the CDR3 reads CASSFEGNTIYF. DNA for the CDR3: TGTGCCAGCAGCTTCGAGGGAAACACCATATATTTT.

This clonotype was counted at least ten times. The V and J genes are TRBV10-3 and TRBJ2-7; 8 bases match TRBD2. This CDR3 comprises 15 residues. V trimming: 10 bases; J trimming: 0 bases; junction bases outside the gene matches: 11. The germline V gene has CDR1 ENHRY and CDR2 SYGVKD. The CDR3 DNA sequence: TGTGCCACACGAACTACTAGCGGAGTCTCCTACGAGCAGTACTTC. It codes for CATRTTSGVSYEQYF.

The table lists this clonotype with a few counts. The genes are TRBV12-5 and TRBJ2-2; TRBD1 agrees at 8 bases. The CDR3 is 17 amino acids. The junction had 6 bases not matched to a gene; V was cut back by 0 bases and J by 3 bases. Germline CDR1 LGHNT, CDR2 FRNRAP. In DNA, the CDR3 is TGTGCTAGTGGTTTGGTTTTAGGGACAGGAGACACCGGGGAGCTGTTTTTT. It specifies CASGLVLGTGDTGELFF.

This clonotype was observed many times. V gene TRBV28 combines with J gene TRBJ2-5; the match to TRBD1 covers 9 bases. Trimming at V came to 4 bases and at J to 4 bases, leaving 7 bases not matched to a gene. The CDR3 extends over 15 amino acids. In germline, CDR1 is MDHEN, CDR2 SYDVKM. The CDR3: CASSSGQGPIETQYF. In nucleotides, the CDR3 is TGTGCCAGCAGTTCGGGACAGGGCCCGATAGAGACCCAGTACTTC.

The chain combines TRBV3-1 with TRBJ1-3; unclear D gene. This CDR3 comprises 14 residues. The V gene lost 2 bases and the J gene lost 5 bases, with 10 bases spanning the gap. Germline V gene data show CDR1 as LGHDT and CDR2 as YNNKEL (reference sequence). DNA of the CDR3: TGTGCCAGCAGCCAAAGTCCAAAAAGAAACACCATATATTTT. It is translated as CASSQSPKRNTIYF.

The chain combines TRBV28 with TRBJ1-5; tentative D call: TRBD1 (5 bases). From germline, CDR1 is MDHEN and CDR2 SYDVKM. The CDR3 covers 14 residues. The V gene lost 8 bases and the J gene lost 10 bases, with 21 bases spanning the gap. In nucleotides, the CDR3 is TGTGCCAGCTACCAGACAGACAGTAGCGGACCCCAGCATTTT. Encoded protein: CASYQTDSSGPQHF. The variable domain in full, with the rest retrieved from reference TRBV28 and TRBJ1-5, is DVKVTQSSRYLVKRTGEKVFLECVQDMDHENMFWYRQDPGLGLRLIYFSYDVKMKEKGDIPEGYSVSREKKERFSLILESASTNQTSMYLCASYQTDSSGPQHFGDGTRLSIL.

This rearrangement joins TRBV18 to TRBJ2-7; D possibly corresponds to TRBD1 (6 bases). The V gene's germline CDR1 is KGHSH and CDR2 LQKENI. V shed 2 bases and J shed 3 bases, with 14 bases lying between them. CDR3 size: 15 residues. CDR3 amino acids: CASSPTGPEDYEQYF. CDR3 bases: TGTGCCAGCTCACCAACAGGGCCGGAGGACTACGAGCAGTACTTC.

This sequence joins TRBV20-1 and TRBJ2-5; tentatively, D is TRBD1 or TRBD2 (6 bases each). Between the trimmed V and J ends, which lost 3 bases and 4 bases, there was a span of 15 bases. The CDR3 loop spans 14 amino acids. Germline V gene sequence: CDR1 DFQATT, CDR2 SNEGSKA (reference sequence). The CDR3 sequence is CSASGGSPGETQYF. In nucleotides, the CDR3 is TGCAGTGCTAGCGGGGGCTCGCCCGGAGAGACCCAGTACTTC.